This section outlines one T cell receptor beta chain sequence together with its context. It lacks a known antigen. The record has no base qualities; no much larger clone is one base away. The data belong to a study of blood T cell repertoires in COVID-19 (dated by TCRdb to between 2020 and 2021). With respect to the entire study: The collaborator samples originated in the United States, Italy and Spain and spanned the acute and convalescent phases of COVID-19. Samples were obtained from the ongoing ImmuneRACE study (first 160 participants) and from over 1,000 subjects provided by 6 global collaborators. The material from the prospective study consisted of cDNA or gDNA derived from T cells, B-cell-depleted T cells, or PBMCs. A de-identified subject ID, COVID-19 status, age in years and sex were almost always included in the sample metadata. HLA class I and class II types, where available, came from metadata supplied by the sample provider rather than from assay-based typing. Deeply sampled blood TCRbeta repertoires from subjects exposed to, actively infected with, or recovered from COVID-19 were included in the dataset. A freely available public database, intended as a resource for researchers studying the immune response to SARS-CoV-2, is where the repertoires were released.

The research as a whole found: The quantity of clinical and demographic metadata differed by source and by participant and was supplied without curation.

Relative to germline, V is 3 bases shorter and J is 7 bases shorter, with 16 bases between their ends. CDR3 length: 15 amino acids, cysteine to phenylalanine. The sequence is cut down to CDR3 DNA, 45 bases in frame from base 1. Via the germline V gene (reference sequence), CDR1 is LNHDA and CDR2 SQIVND. The collaborating institutions used their own protocols to collect whole blood in K2EDTA tubes. For TCRbeta analysis, collaborators shipped samples in one of three forms: frozen whole blood, isolated PBMCs, or DNA extracted from either of those sample types. The immunoSEQ Assay, a bias-controlled multiplex PCR, was used to amplify TCRbeta CDR3 regions from genomic DNA. As for the authors' bioinformatics: The number of nucleated cells in each sample was estimated from the amplification of reference gene primers within the assay. To quantify the absolute abundance of each unique TCRbeta CDR3 rearrangement, sequence reads were collapsed and filtered. For each sample, productive Simpson clonality was calculated by taking the square root of Simpson's diversity index across productive rearrangements. TCRdb obtained this table from immuneACCESS and retained in-frame rearrangements with V and J assigned. These tables miss some clones; where compared with another copy, unresolved V genes account for less than half of the shortfall, and the remainder is unexplained. V, J and clone size are those of that table, while D and trimming were read from the DNA. Present in this sample are 200,000 to 250,000 clones, approximately 87% of which were seen just once. Approximately 6.2% of the sample rests with the top ten.

Sequenced material: peripheral blood. The rearranged chain carries TRBV19 and TRBJ2-1, with a weak D call of TRBD2 (8 bases match). The TCR originated in a man aged 60 to 75 with acute or convalescent COVID-19. DNA sequence: TGTGCCAGTAGTATCCGGGAGGGGGCTTTGAATGAGCAGTTCTTC. This gives the protein CASSIREGALNEQFF. Where the CDR3 stops, the reference TRBV19 and TRBJ2-1 genes take over; the full variable domain is DGGITQSPKYLFRKEGQNVTLSCEQNLNHDAMYWYRQDPGQGLRLIYYSQIVNDFQKGDIAEGYSVSREKKESFPLTVTSAQKNPTAFYLCASSIREGALNEQFFGPGTRLTVL.